This TCR beta chain emerged from a study of T cell responses to AZD1222 COVID-19 vaccine. Overall study results and limits: White British people made up most donors, females outnumbered males, and clonal diversity was possibly underestimated.

Assay used: immunoSEQ multiplex PCR; TCRdb lists only in-frame clones, some missing. The data contain roughly 99,000 clones, 87% of them singletons. A word on this clone: The antigen remains undetermined.

Per germline, CDR1 SQVTM and CDR2 ANQGSEA. V trimming: 7 bases; J trimming: 13 bases; junction bases outside the gene matches: 12. The CDR3 is made up of 12 amino acids. This sample comprised peripheral blood, obtained on day 0 of AZD1222 vaccination. J is TRBJ2-1 and V is TRBV29-1; 8 bases align to TRBD2. The sequence derives from an adult in good health. The chain's CDR3 is CSGDAYGGGQFF. The DNA for the CDR3 is TGCAGCGGAGATGCGTACGGGGGGGGTCAGTTCTTC.